Presented here are 4 T cell receptor beta chains from one specimen sequenced in a study of T cells in Graves' hyperthyroidism and ophthalmopathy. Amplified regions were TCR beta CDR3 sequences from RNA transcripts. Researchers ran a first-round RT-PCR on the TCR CDR3 using the HTBI primer set. TCRdb called the multiplex PCR reads again in MiXCR, with one record for every CDR3 protein. The sample shows 550,000 to 650,000 distinct CDR3 sequences, about 15% of them seen only once. Sequenced sample: blood. The receptors stem from a young woman with Graves' hyperthyroidism that later progressed to Graves' ophthalmopathy.

The sample holds many counts of this clonotype. The V call is TRBV7-2, the J call TRBJ2-2, with 9 positions matching TRBD1. The CDR3 consists of 16 residues. Trimming took 1 base from V and 4 from J; bases not matched to a gene: 4. From germline, CDR1 is SGHTA and CDR2 FQGNSA. As DNA, the CDR3 is TGTGCCAGCAGCTTAGGGGGACAGGGTTTCACCGGGGAGCTGTTTTTT. Translating it yields CASSLGGQGFTGELFF.

The CDR3 sequence is CASSPGTSSGNEQFF. CDR3 coding DNA: TGTGCCAGCAGCCCGGGGACTAGTAGCGGCAATGAGCAGTTCTTC. The V call is TRBV6-4, the J call TRBJ2-1; the match to TRBD2 covers 8 bases. This CDR3 comprises 15 residues. V was clipped by 6 bases and J by 6 bases; unmatched bases: 10. CDR1 MRHNA and CDR2 SNTAGT come from the germline V gene.

This clonotype was detected many times. The V and J genes are TRBV27 and TRBJ2-7; 11 bases are shared with TRBD1. The CDR3 sequence is 15 residues long. With V trimmed by 5 bases and J by 0 bases, 3 bases remained unmatched. Germline-derived CDR1 and CDR2 are MNHEY and SMNVEV (reference sequence). In DNA form, the CDR3 reads TGTGCCAGCAGTGCCGGGACAGGGGGCTCCTACGAGCAGTACTTC. Residues: CASSAGTGGSYEQYF.

This clonotype was recorded at least ten times. The chain links TRBV11-3 to TRBJ2-7, with D perhaps TRBD2 (6 bases). CDR3 length: 14 residues. CDR1 and CDR2 (germline): SGHNT, YENEEA. V was shortened by 1 base and J by 7 bases, with 14 bases between the two germline ends. The CDR3 region has the DNA TGTGCCAGCAGCTTAGTAAGGACTACGGAGGAGCAGTACTTC. Its translation is CASSLVRTTEEQYF. The whole variable domain, filled in from reference TRBV11-3 and TRBJ2-7, reads EAGVVQSPRYKIIEKKQPVAFWCNPISGHNTLYWYLQNLGQGPELLIRYENEEAVDDSQLPKDRFSAERLKGVDSTLKIQPAELGDSAVYLCASSLVRTTEEQYFGPGTRLTVT.